This TCR beta chain was captured by sequencing in a study of T cells in Graves' hyperthyroidism and ophthalmopathy. From germline, CDR1 is KGHDR and CDR2 SFDVKD. CDR3 length: 20 amino acids. Trimming removed 5 bases from V and 5 bases from J; junction bases left unmatched: 19. This clonotype was detected many times. RNA transcripts gave rise to amplified TCR beta CDR3 regions. Researchers ran a first-round RT-PCR on the TCR CDR3 using the HTBI primer set. TCRdb passed the multiplex PCR reads through MiXCR, listing each CDR3 protein once. Of some 570,000 distinct CDR3 sequences listed, 13% to 15% are singletons.

V usage is TRBV24-1 and J usage is TRBJ2-5; 13 bases are a match to TRBD2. The clonotype was recovered from a woman aged 18-29 years with Graves' ophthalmopathy. Material: blood. Here the CDR3 DNA reads TGTGCCACCAGTGCCCTGCCCCCTGGACTAGCGGGAGATAAGACTGAGACCCAGTACTTC. Translated, it gives CATSALPPGLAGDKTETQYF.